The present TCR beta chain was sequenced within a study of beta chain features in type 1 diabetes (dated by TCRdb to between 2017 and 2018). With respect to the entire study: Patients and healthy donors did not differ in mean age, gender distribution, total cell number or subset yield. A total of 100 million to 110 million sorted cells were examined across all samples, and a strong correlation was observed between cell number per subset and RNA yield. In the study, TCRB repertoires of sorted circulating CD4+ T cell subsets from recently diagnosed type 1 diabetes patients were compared with those of matched healthy donors. Whereas all 30 or so donors provided naive and central memory subsets, regulatory and stem cell-like memory subsets were isolated from just 8 patients and about 8 healthy donors.

Including cysteine and phenylalanine, the CDR3 has 14 amino acids. The sequence is cut down to CDR3 DNA, 42 bases in frame from base 1. The germline V gene gives CDR1 as SGHTA and CDR2 as FQGNSA. The V and J ends are trimmed by 4 bases and 4 bases, leaving 12 bases between them. Broader findings and caveats from the paper: Type 1 diabetes patients showed a moderate but significant shortening of TCRB CDR3 length in all four CD4+ subsets. At VDJ recombination sites, patients with type 1 diabetes made fewer insertions and deleted more nucleotides, a pattern implying thymic rearrangement abnormalities. Naive, central memory and regulatory TCRB repertoires appeared more similar among patients than among healthy donors. Only small numbers of individuals were included in the HLA sub-analyses, which left unresolved whether HLA type had any influence on TCRB rearrangement. Shorter templates might be favored by PCR, yet because patient and control samples were amplified and corrected together, any such skew would affect both groups equally. Because cDNA was sequenced instead of genomic DNA, highly expressing activated cells could be over-represented, though the groups showed no difference in activation or CD3 levels.

The entire isolated RNA was reverse transcribed using the High Capacity cDNA Reverse Transcription Kit, and thus expressed TCRB transcripts were sequenced. Deep immunoSEQ sequencing was applied to naive, central memory and regulatory T cell samples, giving an average of roughly 3.5 million total reads per sample. Sorted cells were lysed in RLT buffer and RNA was extracted with DNase-treated RNeasy Micro or Mini kits, depending on cell number. To prevent cross-contamination, every cell subset was processed on its own, while patient and healthy donor samples were processed together. The immunoSEQ multiplex PCR was used to amplify TCRB sequences from cDNA, yielding 87-bp fragments that span the CDR3 region. Sequencing of the amplicons was performed on the Illumina HiSeq platform. Regarding the original processing steps: Synthetic template baselines were used to correct PCR bias computationally, reads within Hamming distance 2 were collapsed, and singletons that could not be merged were discarded. Reads were aligned against IMGT to assign V, D and J genes, CDR3 length and insertions or deletions at six rearrangement sites. Within each subset, clonotype counts were normalized to the number of sorted cells before true diversity and Gini coefficients were calculated with the tcR R package. The overlap coefficient, calculated on TCRB nucleotide sequences, was used to quantify repertoire sharing. As a proxy for the pre-selection repertoire, out-of-frame TCRB sequences from naive cells were analyzed. In TCRdb, the immuneACCESS table is reduced to in-frame sequences with V and J assigned. These tables do not hold every clone; where another copy was compared, an unresolved V gene accounts for under half, and the others remain unexplained. That table is the source of V, J and clone size, and D and trimming were worked out from the DNA. The sample table contains more than 250,000 clones; only one count was recorded for over 11% of them. The top ten clones comprise about 0.017% of the sample.

A note on this clone: The antigen it binds to is not known. Base qualities were left out, and no much larger clone turns up one base away.

Each donor gave one peripheral blood draw, averaging approximately 0.11 L, which was collected into heparinised tubes. Naive, central memory, regulatory and stem cell-like memory CD4+ T cells were sorted on a BD FACSAria II using a panel including CD45RO, CCR7, CD25, CD127, CD95 and CD27. All sorted populations exceeded 98% purity. PBMCs were separated immediately by Lymphoprep density gradient centrifugation and were stained directly, without being cultured. So that batch effects would be minimized, each experiment stained and sorted samples in pairs, pairing one healthy donor with one patient. Sequenced: naive CD4+ T cells from blood. The cell subset or site tag for this specimen amounts to: true naive CD4+ T cells. The chain uses TRBV7-2 and TRBJ2-3; no D gene can be assigned with confidence. This TCR was recovered from a man aged 30-40 years with type 1 diabetes. At the DNA level, the sequence is TGTGCCAGCAGCTCCCGCGCGGTGGCAGATACGCAGTATTTT. This encodes CASSSRAVADTQYF.